One sample yielded the 19 T cell receptor beta chains listed below, sequenced in a study of T cell repertoires in cytomegalovirus infection. MiXCR was run by TCRdb on the reads, yielding one entry per CDR3 protein. In the table there are about 320,000 distinct CDR3 sequences, 9.5% of which are singletons. Sequenced input: PBMCs. The source of these receptors is a human donor in good health (CMV status not recorded). Some clones in this sample may be carry-over from other donors' samples.

In this sample, this clonotype turned up many times. V is TRBV10-3 and J is TRBJ2-1, with 10 bases aligning to TRBD2. Germline values: CDR1 ENHRY, CDR2 SYGVKD. This CDR3 is built from 16 residues. Unmatched junction bases numbered 8, after V lost 5 bases and J lost 4 bases. Here the CDR3 DNA reads TGTGCCATCAGTCTAGCGGGAGATAGTCCGTACAATGAGCAGTTCTTC. Protein: CAISLAGDSPYNEQFF.

This clonotype has a handful of counts. The chain carries TRBV19 and TRBJ2-1; D is unresolved. Per the germline V gene, CDR1 is LNHDA and CDR2 is SQIVND (reference sequence). V lost 5 bases, J lost 0 bases, and 5 bases lay in between. CDR3 size: 13 residues. CDR3 nucleotide sequence: TGTGCCAGTAGTGCGGTCTCCTACAATGAGCAGTTCTTC. Translated, it gives CASSAVSYNEQFF.

This clonotype has just a few counts. The chain couples TRBV28 to TRBJ2-1, with TRBD2 matching over 7 bases. Germline V gene data show CDR1 as MDHEN and CDR2 as SYDVKM. The CDR3 extends over 14 amino acids. The ends lost 7 bases at V and 6 bases at J; junction bases unmatched: 9. As DNA, the CDR3 is TGTGCCAGCATACGCGGGAGTATAGGCAATGAGCAGTTCTTC. Amino acids: CASIRGSIGNEQFF. The variable domain in full, with the rest retrieved from reference TRBV28 and TRBJ2-1, is DVKVTQSSRYLVKRTGEKVFLECVQDMDHENMFWYRQDPGLGLRLIYFSYDVKMKEKGDIPEGYSVSREKKERFSLILESASTNQTSMYLCASIRGSIGNEQFFGPGTRLTVL.

The J gene is TRBJ1-5, the V gene TRBV4-1; D gene ambiguous. Trimming cost V 3 bases and J 1 base, with 10 bases left between them. Germline V gives CDR1 MGHRA, CDR2 YSYEKL. The CDR3 is made up of 15 amino acids. In nucleotides, the CDR3 is TGCGCCAGCAGCCAGGATGGTAGGAGCAATCAGCCCCAGCATTTT. This sequence encodes CASSQDGRSNQPQHF.

This clonotype was counted ten times or more. V usage is TRBV7-2 and J usage is TRBJ1-3, with TRBD1 matching 10 bases. The V and J ends lost 5 bases and 2 bases, in that order; junction bases with no gene match: 9. The germline V gene encodes CDR1 SGHTA and CDR2 FQGNSA. The CDR3 length is 17 residues. The CDR3 loop is CASSTRTGGGPGNTIYF. As DNA, the CDR3 is TGTGCCAGCAGCACAAGGACAGGGGGGGGGCCTGGAAACACCATATATTTT.

This clonotype was found many times. CDR3 DNA sequence: TGTGCCAGCAGCTTAAGAAGGAACGGGCAGGGAGAGCAGTACTTC. Protein product: CASSLRRNGQGEQYF. This chain joins TRBV7-2 and TRBJ2-7; tentatively, D is TRBD1 (5 bases). V was clipped by 2 bases and J by 7 bases, with 18 bases between them. CDR1 is SGHTA, CDR2 FQGNSA, per germline. CDR3 length: 15 amino acids.

This clonotype came up many times. Written as DNA, the CDR3 is TGTGCCAGCAGCTTAGGTTCGAGGGGAAGCTCTGGAAACACCATATATTTT. Translated, it gives CASSLGSRGSSGNTIYF. The gene calls are TRBV7-8 and TRBJ1-3, with a possible D match to TRBD1 (5 bases). Between the trimmed V and J ends, which lost 1 base and 0 bases, there was a span of 13 bases. CDR1 and CDR2 from the germline V gene are SGHVS and FQNEAQ. The CDR3 contains 17 residues. Using reference TRBV7-8 and TRBJ1-3 for the parts outside the CDR3, the full variable domain is GAGVSQSPRYKVAKRGQDVALRCDPISGHVSLFWYQQALGQGPEFLTYFQNEAQLDKSGLPSDRFFAERPEGSVSTLKIQRTQQEDSAVYLCASSLGSRGSSGNTIYFGEGSWLTVV.

The V and J genes are TRBV6-4 and TRBJ2-1; TRBD1 or TRBD2 may be the D gene (5 bases each). The CDR3 is made up of 15 amino acids. CDR1 is MRHNA and CDR2 is SNTAGT in the germline V gene. V gave up 5 bases and J gave up 0 bases, with 11 bases separating them. In DNA form, the CDR3 reads TGTGCCAGCAGTATCGGGACGGGCTCCTACAATGAGCAGTTCTTC. Translation gives CASSIGTGSYNEQFF.

The V gene is TRBV27, the J gene TRBJ1-5; 9 positions match TRBD1. V was clipped by 5 bases and J by 2 bases; unmatched bases: 7. CDR1 and CDR2 from the germline V gene are MNHEY and SMNVEV (reference sequence). This CDR3 region has 16 residues. The DNA of the CDR3 is TGTGCCAGCAGTCCAATACAGGGGGCAGGCAATCAGCCCCAGCATTTT. This encodes CASSPIQGAGNQPQHF.

In DNA, the CDR3 is TGTGCCAGTAGTTCCCCGACAGGGAGGAATTCACCCCTCCACTTT. Translation gives CASSSPTGRNSPLHF. The genes are TRBV19 and TRBJ1-6; 7 nucleotides agree with TRBD1. The ends lost 5 bases at V and 7 bases at J; junction bases unmatched: 8. The V gene's germline CDR1 is LNHDA and CDR2 SQIVND (reference sequence). The CDR3 contains 15 residues.

The rearrangement uses TRBV9 and TRBJ1-4, with 7 positions matching TRBD1. J was trimmed by 5 bases and V by 2 bases; bases with no gene match: 6. This CDR3 is built from 15 residues. Germline loops: CDR1 SGDLS, CDR2 YYNGEE. CDR3 protein: CASSVGQVGNEKLFF. Written as DNA, the CDR3 is TGTGCCAGCAGCGTCGGACAGGTCGGGAATGAAAAACTGTTTTTT.

The chain combines TRBV7-6 with TRBJ2-5, with 7 bases fitting TRBD1. This CDR3 spans 13 amino acids. Looked up from germline, CDR1 is SGHVS and CDR2 is FNYEAQ. Trimming at V came to 8 bases and at J to 5 bases, leaving 8 bases not matched to a gene. This CDR3 reads CASLGTGEETQYF. As DNA, the CDR3 is TGTGCCAGCTTGGGAACAGGGGAGGAGACCCAGTACTTC.

This clonotype turned up a few times. V is TRBV11-2 and J is TRBJ2-3; no definite D call. V lost 7 bases and J lost 2, with 16 bases in between. CDR1 is SGHAT and CDR2 is FQNNGV in the germline V gene. This CDR3 is 15 amino acids long. CDR3 sequence reads: CASTRLGYHTDTQYF. CDR3 nucleotides: TGTGCCAGCACCCGCTTGGGATACCACACAGATACGCAGTATTTT.

This clonotype was recorded many times. This chain uses TRBV19 with TRBJ1-6; D gene uncertain. The V and J ends lost 3 bases and 0 bases respectively, with 15 bases between them. Germline CDR1 is LNHDA and CDR2 is SQIVND (reference sequence). The CDR3 totals 18 residues. CDR3 region: CASSMARLQSSYNSPLHF. The CDR3 region has the DNA TGTGCCAGTAGTATGGCGCGTCTACAGAGCTCCTATAATTCACCCCTCCACTTT.

This clonotype was counted only a few times. The V gene is TRBV7-9, the J gene TRBJ1-4; 7 nucleotides agree with TRBD1. The CDR3 covers 13 residues. V trimming: 5 bases; J trimming: 8 bases; junction bases outside the gene matches: 5. Per the germline V gene, CDR1 is SEHNR and CDR2 is FQNEAQ (reference sequence). DNA of the CDR3: TGTGCCAGCAGCCCCGGGACAGTCGAAAAACTGTTTTTT. Protein sequence: CASSPGTVEKLFF.

The rearrangement joins TRBV2 to TRBJ2-5, with D possibly matching TRBD1 (6 bases). The CDR3 spans 12 residues. The germline gives CDR1 SNHLY, CDR2 FYNNEI. V shed 7 bases and J shed 4 bases, with 10 bases lying between them. The CDR3 nucleotides are TGTGCCAGCAAGCAGGGGCGAGAGACCCAGTACTTC. This translates into CASKQGRETQYF.

The chain links TRBV11-2 to TRBJ2-7, with no clear D. CDR1 and CDR2 (germline): SGHAT, FQNNGV. The CDR3 has 14 residues. V was pared by 9 bases and J by 3 bases, with 18 bases between. The CDR3 loop reads CASIQIATNYEQYF. In DNA, the CDR3 is TGTGCCAGTATTCAGATTGCGACGAACTACGAGCAGTACTTC. The entire variable domain, with the rest obtained from reference TRBV11-2 and TRBJ2-7, is as follows: EAGVAQSPRYKIIEKRQSVAFWCNPISGHATLYWYQQILGQGPKLLIQFQNNGVVDDSQLPKDRFSAERLKGVDSTLKIQPAKLEDSAVYLCASIQIATNYEQYFGPGTRLTVT.

A few counts support this clonotype. This rearrangement joins TRBV5-4 to TRBJ2-6; D not resolved. CDR1 and CDR2 from the germline V gene are SGHNT and YYREEE (reference sequence). The V end lost 1 base, the J end lost 2 bases, and 10 bases lay between the germline ends. CDR3 size: 16 residues. As DNA, the CDR3 is TGTGCCAGCAGCTTGTATTCTGTTCCTGGGGCCAACGTCCTGACTTTC. It encodes CASSLYSVPGANVLTF.

CDR3 loop: CASSFRTSGIPDTQYF. DNA for the CDR3: TGTGCCAGCAGTTTTCGGACTAGCGGAATACCAGATACGCAGTATTTT. The rearrangement uses TRBV27 and TRBJ2-3, with 10 bases that match TRBD2. With V trimmed by 3 bases and J by 4 bases, 7 bases remained unmatched. This CDR3 has 16 amino acids. The germline gives CDR1 MNHEY, CDR2 SMNVEV (reference sequence).